This TCR beta chain was recovered during a study of read filtering for tumor transcriptome and immune sequencing. This clonotype showed up just a few times. The junction and the germline gene differ at one end; a read error may be behind it. Sampling of bone marrow took place during active disease in every patient. The library was built from approximately 400 ng RNA with molecular barcoded adaptors for alpha/delta and beta/gamma chains. TCRdb redid the calling of the reads with MiXCR, one entry per CDR3 protein. Here the sample spans under 25,000 distinct CDR3 sequences, approximately 15% being singletons. This TCR derives from a donor aged 40 or older with multiple myeloma. Sequenced sample: a population of CD138-negative cells sorted from bone marrow.

The CDR3 loop is CNVETGRYEQYF. CDR3 sequence (DNA): TGCAACGTTGAGACAGGGCGGTACGAGCAGTACTTC. The chain is built from TRBV29-1 and TRBJ2-7; 7 bases agree with TRBD1. CDR1 SQVTM and CDR2 ANQGSEA come from the germline V gene. The CDR3 has 12 residues.